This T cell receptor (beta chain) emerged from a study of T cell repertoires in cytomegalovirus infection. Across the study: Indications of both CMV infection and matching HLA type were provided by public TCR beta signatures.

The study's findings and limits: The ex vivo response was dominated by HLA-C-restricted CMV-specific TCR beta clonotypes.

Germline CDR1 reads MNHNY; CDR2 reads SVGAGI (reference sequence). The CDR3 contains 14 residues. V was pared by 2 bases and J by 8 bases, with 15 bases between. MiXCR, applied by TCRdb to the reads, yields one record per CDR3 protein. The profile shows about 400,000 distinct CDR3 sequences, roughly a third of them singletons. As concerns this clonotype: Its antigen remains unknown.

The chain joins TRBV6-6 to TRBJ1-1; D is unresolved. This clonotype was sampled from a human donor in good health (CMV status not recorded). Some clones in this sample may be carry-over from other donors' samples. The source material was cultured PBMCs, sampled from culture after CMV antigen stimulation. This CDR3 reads CASSYPDPGREAFF. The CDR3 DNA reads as TGTGCCAGCAGTTACCCAGACCCCGGGAGGGAAGCTTTCTTT.